This T cell receptor (beta chain) was documented in a study of T cell responses to AZD1222 COVID-19 vaccine. Produced via immunoSEQ multiplex PCR; TCRdb's table is partial and in-frame only. Of approximately 150,000 clones in the sample, about 90% were seen once. In germline, CDR1 is SGHDT, CDR2 YYEEEE. CDR3 length: 14 amino acids. The V and J ends lost 1 base and 4 bases respectively, with 12 bases between them. With respect to this clone: The antigen is undetermined.

Study-level points and caveats: Of spike-specific TCRs, nearly half reportedly target regions left unmutated in variants. Baseline serostatus was positive in only five to seven AZD1222 recipients. Most donors were white British, females outnumbered males, and clonal diversity was possibly underestimated.

The TCR sequence derives from an adult who received the MenACWY meningococcal vaccine as a control. V is TRBV5-6 and J is TRBJ2-7; D tentatively reads TRBD1 or TRBD2 (5 bases each). Sequencing used peripheral blood, obtained 28 days after the second dose of the MenACWY control vaccine. CDR3 sequence reads: CASSLRGAQYEQYF. CDR3 DNA sequence: TGTGCCAGCAGCTTGAGAGGGGCCCAGTACGAGCAGTACTTC.